The next 25 T cell receptor beta chains were all read from a single sample in a study of cytomegalovirus exposure and HLA in healthy donors. The PCR employed 60 Vbeta primers together with 13 Jbeta primers. Sequenced by immunoSEQ multiplex PCR; TCRdb stores in-frame clones only, minus some. The sample carries 95,000 to 150,000 clones, 65% to 80% recorded once. What was sequenced was PBMCs. These receptors came from a woman aged 40 to 55 in good health and CMV-seropositive.

V and J are TRBV7-2 and TRBJ1-2; 9 bases map to TRBD1. CDR3 length: 14 residues. Losses at the gene ends were 5 bases for V and 4 bases for J; bases not matched to a gene: 5. Germline values: CDR1 SGHTA, CDR2 FQGNSA. For the CDR3, the DNA is TGTGCCAGCAGCCCAGCGACAGGGGGCTATGGCTACACCTTC. Translation: CASSPATGGYGYTF.

The chain uses TRBV9 and TRBJ1-2; D may be TRBD1 (5 bases). The V gene's germline CDR1 is SGDLS and CDR2 YYNGEE. Trimming removed 4 bases at V and 1 base at J, with 20 bases between. This CDR3 is 17 amino acids long. CDR3 nucleotides: TGTGCCAGCAGCTCACCCCTTACCGACAGACTTAACTATGGCTACACCTTC. It translates to CASSSPLTDRLNYGYTF. The full variable domain, its missing parts supplied by reference TRBV9 and TRBJ1-2, is DSGVTQTPKHLITATGQRVTLRCSPRSGDLSVYWYQQSLDQGLQFLIQYYNGEERAKGNILERFSAQQFPDLHSELNLSSLELGDSALYFCASSSPLTDRLNYGYTFGSGTRLTVV.

The chain couples TRBV12-2 to TRBJ2-7; the D call in the table, TRBD1, was not verified against the DNA. TRBV12-2 is given as a pseudogene. There are 16 residues in the CDR3. This CDR3 is CASRLEYRQGSYEQYF. CDR3 DNA: TGTGCAAGTCGCTTAGAGTATCGGCAGGGCTCCTACGAGCAGTACTTC.

The J gene is TRBJ2-1, the V gene TRBV4-2, with 7 bases that match TRBD1. Trimming took 0 bases from V and 8 from J; bases not matched to a gene: 19. From germline, CDR1 is LGHNA and CDR2 YNFKEQ. The CDR3 is 19 residues long. In DNA form, the CDR3 reads TGTGCCAGCAGCCAAGATAGAGGGGGCTGGGGCGCCGGTTCGGATGAGCAGTTCTTC. It encodes CASSQDRGGWGAGSDEQFF.

The chain recombines TRBV19 with TRBJ2-1; a possible D gene is TRBD1 (6 bases). Trimming cost V 4 bases and J 15 bases, with 19 bases left between them. The CDR3 contains 13 residues. Germline loops: CDR1 LNHDA, CDR2 SQIVND (reference sequence). The CDR3 coding sequence is TGTGCCAGTAGTAGCGCCGACAGGCCCATGAGGTTCTTC. Residues: CASSSADRPMRFF.

This chain uses TRBV5-1 with TRBJ2-5; D may be TRBD1 (6 bases). V lost 2 bases to trimming and J lost 4 bases, with 9 bases between them. Germline CDR1 and CDR2: SGHRS and YFSETQ. The CDR3 loop spans 13 amino acids. For the CDR3, the DNA is TGCGCCAGCAGCTTACAGGGCCCAGAGACCCAGTACTTC. Translated: CASSLQGPETQYF.

The rearrangement joins TRBV2 to TRBJ2-2, with a possible D match to TRBD2 (6 bases). This CDR3 comprises 15 residues. The germline V gene has CDR1 SNHLY and CDR2 FYNNEI. V was clipped by 6 bases and J by 2 bases, with 13 bases between them. The CDR3 is CASRDPGANTGELFF. The CDR3 region has the DNA TGTGCCAGCAGGGACCCGGGAGCCAACACCGGGGAGCTGTTTTTT. Variable domain in full (rest from reference TRBV2 and TRBJ2-2): EPEVTQTPSHQVTQMGQEVILRCVPISNHLYFYWYRQILGQKVEFLVSFYNNEISEKSEIFDDQFSVERPDGSNFTLKIRSTKLEDSAMYFCASRDPGANTGELFFGEGSRLTVL.

V and J are TRBV5-6 and TRBJ2-7; maybe TRBD1 (5 bases). Looked up from germline, CDR1 is SGHDT and CDR2 is YYEEEE. The CDR3 spans 13 residues. V was clipped by 1 base and J by 2 bases, with 7 bases between them. The CDR3 protein is CASSLLTAYEQYF. In nucleotides, the CDR3 is TGTGCCAGCAGCTTGTTGACAGCCTACGAGCAGTACTTC.

The DNA for the CDR3 is TGTGCCAGCAGCCAAACTCCCGGGACTAGCAGAGATTGGACAGATACGCAGTATTTT. Encoded protein: CASSQTPGTSRDWTDTQYF. The chain is built from TRBV7-9 and TRBJ2-3, with 9 bases aligning to TRBD2. CDR3 length equals 19 residues. The J segment lost 3 bases and the V segment lost 5 bases, leaving 18 bases of the junction unmatched. Germline CDR1 reads SEHNR; CDR2 reads FQNEAQ (reference sequence).

This clone was seen a few times. This chain links TRBV7-3 with TRBJ2-3; weak D call: TRBD2 (6 bases). CDR1 is SGHTA, CDR2 FQGTGA, per germline. The CDR3 has 14 residues. V was clipped by 2 bases and J by 4 bases, with 10 bases between them. The CDR3 loop reads CASSLGGGPDTQYF. DNA for the CDR3: TGTGCCAGCAGCTTAGGTGGAGGGCCAGATACGCAGTATTTT.

The chain links TRBV2 to TRBJ1-2; weak D call: TRBD1 (6 bases). The V end lost 4 bases, the J end lost 0 bases, and 9 bases lay between the germline ends. The CDR3 loop spans 14 amino acids. Germline V CDR1 and CDR2: SNHLY, FYNNEI. CDR3 in DNA: TGTGCCAGCAGTGGACAGGTCCCTAACTATGGCTACACCTTC. Amino acid sequence: CASSGQVPNYGYTF.

The chain couples TRBV7-8 to TRBJ2-7; maybe TRBD1 (6 bases). Germline V CDR1 and CDR2: SGHVS, FQNEAQ. The V gene lost 5 bases and the J gene lost 5 bases, with 28 bases spanning the gap. The CDR3 extends over 18 amino acids. CDR3 bases: TGTGCCAGCAGCCCGATTTCCGGTTCTAGCAGGGGCGCCCACGAGCAGTACTTC. This sequence encodes CASSPISGSSRGAHEQYF.

The chain has TRBV29-1 and TRBJ2-3; unclear D gene. The CDR3 runs to 12 residues. Trimming cost V 4 bases and J 1 base, with 6 bases left between them. Germline loops: CDR1 SQVTM, CDR2 ANQGSEA. The CDR3 loop is CSVGAGTDTQYF. DNA of the CDR3: TGCAGCGTTGGCGCGGGCACAGATACGCAGTATTTT.

The chain is built from TRBV13 and TRBJ2-1; 14 bases are shared with TRBD2. The CDR3 runs to 17 residues. Germline CDR1 PRHDT, CDR2 FYEKMQ (reference sequence). J was trimmed by 4 bases and V by 5 bases; bases with no gene match: 7. The CDR3 DNA sequence: TGTGCCAGCAGCCCGGGACTAGCGGGAGCTGGATACAATGAGCAGTTCTTC. Amino acid sequence: CASSPGLAGAGYNEQFF.

DNA for the CDR3: TGTGCCAGCAGTTGGACGAGGGACACTGAAGCTTTCTTT. Translated: CASSWTRDTEAFF. The chain carries TRBV6-4 and TRBJ1-1; D not resolved. Germline V gene sequence: CDR1 MRHNA, CDR2 SNTAGT. V was trimmed by 5 bases and J by 3 bases, leaving 10 bases between them. The CDR3 has 13 residues.

J is TRBJ2-7 and V is TRBV29-1; the match to TRBD2 covers 9 bases. This CDR3 is built from 12 residues. V shed 5 bases and J 6 bases; nucleotides not matched to a gene: 5. Germline V gene sequence: CDR1 SQVTM, CDR2 ANQGSEA. The CDR3 DNA follows: TGCAGCGTTTTGCGGGAGGGGTTCGAGCAGTACTTC. Residues: CSVLREGFEQYF.

V usage is TRBV4-2 and J usage is TRBJ2-1, with a possible D match to TRBD2 (5 bases). The CDR3 totals 18 residues. Germline-derived CDR1 and CDR2 are LGHNA and YNFKEQ. V lost 1 base and J 6 bases, leaving 22 bases between the germline ends. CDR3 DNA: TGTGCCAGCAGCCAAGTTCTTAGCAAAGCTGCGGGTGGCAATGAGCAGTTCTTC. The encoded protein is CASSQVLSKAAGGNEQFF.

This clone came up once. The V and J genes are TRBV18 and TRBJ2-3; the match to TRBD2 covers 12 bases. Germline CDR1 and CDR2: KGHSH and LQKENI. The CDR3 spans 16 residues. The ends lost 3 bases at V and 4 bases at J; junction bases unmatched: 5. This CDR3 reads CASSPQRTSGADTQYF. CDR3 coding DNA: TGTGCCAGCTCACCCCAAAGGACTAGCGGGGCAGATACGCAGTATTTT.

Only one count was recorded for this clone. The chain combines TRBV18 with TRBJ1-1; 7 bases match TRBD1. V lost 4 bases to trimming and J lost 1 base; unmatched junction nucleotides: 3. The CDR3 contains 14 residues. Per the germline V gene, CDR1 is KGHSH and CDR2 is LQKENI. The CDR3 loop reads CASSLTGSNTEAFF. CDR3 nucleotides: TGTGCCAGCTCACTGACAGGGTCGAACACTGAAGCTTTCTTT. Full variable domain (remainder filled in from reference TRBV18 and TRBJ1-1): NAGVMQNPRHLVRRRGQEARLRCSPMKGHSHVYWYRQLPEEGLKFMVYLQKENIIDESGMPKERFSAEFPKEGPSILRIQQVVRGDSAAYFCASSLTGSNTEAFFGQGTRLTVV.

This chain joins TRBV19 and TRBJ1-4; 9 bases match TRBD1. With V trimmed by 6 bases and J by 3 bases, 11 bases remained unmatched. This CDR3 region has 17 residues. CDR1 and CDR2 from the germline V gene are LNHDA and SQIVND (reference sequence). CDR3 nucleotide sequence: TGTGCCAGTAGCAAGGACAGGGGAGGCGTAGCTAATGAAAAACTGTTTTTT. This gives the protein CASSKDRGGVANEKLFF.

For the CDR3, the DNA is TGTGCCATCAGTGGAATAACCGGGACAGCAAAGAACACTGAAGCTTTCTTT. This encodes CAISGITGTAKNTEAFF. This chain links TRBV10-3 with TRBJ1-1, with 7 bases fitting TRBD1. Germline-derived CDR1 and CDR2 are ENHRY and SYGVKD. V was pared by 4 bases and J by 1 base, with 12 bases of the junction left unmatched. CDR3 size: 17 residues.

The V gene is TRBV27, the J gene TRBJ2-7; 15 bases map to TRBD2. Germline V CDR1 and CDR2: MNHEY, SMNVEV (reference sequence). The CDR3 totals 15 residues. V shed 5 bases, J shed 6 bases, and the junction held 5 bases outside the gene matches. The CDR3 bases are TGTGCCAGCAGTGCTAGGACTAGCGGGAGGGGCGAGCAGTACTTC. Its protein is CASSARTSGRGEQYF.

This chain uses TRBV9 with TRBJ2-3; 7 bases agree with TRBD1. This CDR3 has 16 residues. Per the germline V gene, CDR1 is SGDLS and CDR2 is YYNGEE. V was pared by 1 base and J by 2 bases, with 7 bases of the junction left unmatched. The CDR3, as DNA: TGTGCCAGCAGCGTACGAAGGACAGGAAACACAGATACGCAGTATTTT. This codes for CASSVRRTGNTDTQYF.

For this clone: The junction shows a germline mismatch at one end, possibly a read error. The chain carries TRBV7-7 and TRBJ2-7; TRBD1 aligns across 10 bases. This CDR3 is 16 amino acids long. The germline gives CDR1 SSHAT, CDR2 FNYEAQ (reference sequence). The DNA of the CDR3 is TGTGCTAGCAGCCCCACGCCGGGACAGGGGACGGCTCAGCAGTACTTC. This gives the protein CASSPTPGQGTAQQYF.

This chain joins TRBV23-1 and TRBJ1-5, with TRBD1 as a possible D gene (5 bases). TRBV23-1 is known as an ORF, though its function is uncertain. The germline V and J ends were trimmed by 7 bases and 3 bases, with 13 bases remaining between them. There are 14 residues in the CDR3. The CDR3 sequence is CASTQQDYNQPQHF. The DNA for the CDR3 is TGCGCCAGCACCCAACAGGATTACAATCAGCCCCAGCATTTT.